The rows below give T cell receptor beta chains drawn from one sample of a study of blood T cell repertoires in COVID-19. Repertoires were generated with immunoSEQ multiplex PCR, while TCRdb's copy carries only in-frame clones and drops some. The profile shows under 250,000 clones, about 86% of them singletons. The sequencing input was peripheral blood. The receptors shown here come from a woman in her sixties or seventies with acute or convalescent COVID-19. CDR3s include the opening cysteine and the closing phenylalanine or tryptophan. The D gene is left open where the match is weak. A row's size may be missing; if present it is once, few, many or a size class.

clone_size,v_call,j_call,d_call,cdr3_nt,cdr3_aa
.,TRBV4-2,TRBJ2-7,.,TGTGCCAGCAGCCAGAGGTGGGGAGACTCCTACGAGCAGTACTTC,CASSQRWGDSYEQYF
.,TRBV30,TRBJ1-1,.,TGTGCCTGGAGTGGACGGGGGACTGAAGCTTTCTTT,CAWSGRGTEAFF
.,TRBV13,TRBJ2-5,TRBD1,TGTGCCAGCAGCCACCGACAGGGGCGACAAGAGACCCAGTACTTC,CASSHRQGRQETQYF
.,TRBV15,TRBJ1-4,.,TGTGCCACCCACACAAAAGGGGTATGTTTGAGAAAACTGTTTTTT,CATHTKGVCLRKLFF
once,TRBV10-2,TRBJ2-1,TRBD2,TGCGCCAGCCTTGGGACTAGCGGTAGCTCCTACAATGAGCAGTTCTTC,CASLGTSGSSYNEQFF
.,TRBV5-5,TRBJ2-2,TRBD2,TGTGCCAGCAGCTCGGGGGGTCAGAACACCGGGGAGCTGTTTTTT,CASSSGGQNTGELFF
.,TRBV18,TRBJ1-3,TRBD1,TGTGCCAGCTCACCCGGTATGGGACAGATCTCTGGAAACACCATATATTTT,CASSPGMGQISGNTIYF
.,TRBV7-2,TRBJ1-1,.,TGTGCCAGCAGCTTATATTGGCAGGGCACTGAAGCTTTCTTT,CASSLYWQGTEAFF
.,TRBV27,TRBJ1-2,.,TGTGCCAGCAGTCCCAAACAGTATTATGGCTACACCTTC,CASSPKQYYGYTF
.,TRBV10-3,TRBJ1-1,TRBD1,TGTGCCATCAGTGACTCCCATCCGGGACAGATAAACACTGAAGCTTTCTTT,CAISDSHPGQINTEAFF
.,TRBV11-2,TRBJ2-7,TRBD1,TGTGCCAGCAGTACCGGGACAGGCTCCTACGAGCAGTACTTC,CASSTGTGSYEQYF
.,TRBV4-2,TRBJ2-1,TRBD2,TGTGCCAGCAGCCAAACCTGGACTAGGGAGGACTACAATGAGCAGTTCTTC,CASSQTWTREDYNEQFF
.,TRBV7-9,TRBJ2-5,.,TGTGCCAGCAGCTTCTTTCAGGATCAAGAGACCCAGTACTTC,CASSFFQDQETQYF
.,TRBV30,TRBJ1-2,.,TGTGCCTGGAGTAGGCAGCCGCCAGGCTATGGCTACACCTTC,CAWSRQPPGYGYTF
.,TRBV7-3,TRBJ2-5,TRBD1,TGTGCCAGCAGCCCCGGGACAGGGGTTTCCGAGACCCAGTACTTC,CASSPGTGVSETQYF
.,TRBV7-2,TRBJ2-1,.,TGTGCCAGCAGCTCAACTAGCCAGCCGTTCTTC,CASSSTSQPFF
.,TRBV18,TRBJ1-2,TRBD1,TGTGCCAGCTCAGCCGGGAGTCAGGGGGATGGCTACACCTTC,CASSAGSQGDGYTF
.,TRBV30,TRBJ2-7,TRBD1,TGTGCCTGGACGCTGGGACAGAAATCCTACGAGCAGTACTTC,CAWTLGQKSYEQYF
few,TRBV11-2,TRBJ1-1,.,TGTGCCAGCAGCTTAGACGGGGGGGAAGCTTTCTTT,CASSLDGGEAFF
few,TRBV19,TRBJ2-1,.,TGTGCCAGTAGTCGGGGTCCATACAATGAGCAGTTCTTC,CASSRGPYNEQFF
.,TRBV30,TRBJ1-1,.,TGTGCCTGGAGTGTTCCGGGGGTAGTCACTGAAGCTTTCTTT,CAWSVPGVVTEAFF
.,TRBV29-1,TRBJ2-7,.,TGCAGCGTTGAATTTAAAGGCCTCGAAGGGAGCGAGCAGTACTTC,CSVEFKGLEGSEQYF
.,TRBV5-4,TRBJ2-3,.,TGTGCCAGCAGCCTGGGCGGCACAGATACGCAGTATTTT,CASSLGGTDTQYF
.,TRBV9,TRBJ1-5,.,TGTGCCAGCAGAAACCGGGACTTTGATCAGCCCCAGCATTTT,CASRNRDFDQPQHF
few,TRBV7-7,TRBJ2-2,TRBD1,TGTGCTAGCAGCCCGGACAGGATCGGGGAGCTGTTTTTT,CASSPDRIGELFF
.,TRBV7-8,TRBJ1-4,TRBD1,TGTGCCAGCAGCTTAGCGGGACAGACTGAAAAACTGTTTTTT,CASSLAGQTEKLFF
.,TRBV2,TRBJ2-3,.,TGTGCCAGCAGTGTGAGTCGGGGGGCTACAGATACGCAGTATTTT,CASSVSRGATDTQYF
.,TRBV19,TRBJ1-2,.,TGTGCCAGTAGTATCGCAGGGTCGCAGGGCTACACCTTC,CASSIAGSQGYTF
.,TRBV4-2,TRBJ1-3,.,TGTGCCAGCAGCCCTCCGAGCGATCCTGGAAACACCATATATTTT,CASSPPSDPGNTIYF
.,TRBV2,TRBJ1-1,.,TGTGCCAGCAAGGGGTACATGAACACTGAAGCTTTCTTT,CASKGYMNTEAFF
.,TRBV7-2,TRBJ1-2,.,TGTGCCAGCAGCCAAAGGGGACAAAACACTAATGGCTACACCTTC,CASSQRGQNTNGYTF
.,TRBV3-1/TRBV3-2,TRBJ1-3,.,TGTGCCAGCAGCCAAGGGTCGTGGGCCGGAAACACCATATATTTT,CASSQGSWAGNTIYF
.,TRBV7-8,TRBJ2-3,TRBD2,TGTGCCAGCAGCTTAGGACTAGCGGGGGCAACAGATACGCAGTATTTT,CASSLGLAGATDTQYF
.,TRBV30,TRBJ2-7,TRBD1,TGTGCCTGGAGTGTGGACAGGCAGGTCTACGAGCAGTACTTC,CAWSVDRQVYEQYF
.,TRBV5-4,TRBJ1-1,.,TGTGCCAGCAGCTCGTTACGCGGGGGGATGAACACTGAAGCTTTCTTT,CASSSLRGGMNTEAFF
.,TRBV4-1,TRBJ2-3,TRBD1,TGCGCCAGCAGCCACGGACTTACAGGGGGCACAGATACGCAGTATTTT,CASSHGLTGGTDTQYF
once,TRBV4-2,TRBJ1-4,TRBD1,TGTGCCAGCAGCCAAGCCGCGGGACAGGGTAGGAGAGAAAAACTGTTTTTT,CASSQAAGQGRREKLFF
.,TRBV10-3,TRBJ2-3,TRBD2,TGTGCCATCAGTGGAGGGACTAGCGGGGGAGATACGCAGTATTTT,CAISGGTSGGDTQYF
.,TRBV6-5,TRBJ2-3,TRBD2,TGTGCCAGCCGATTTCTAGCGGGGGGAGGAGATACGCAGTATTTT,CASRFLAGGGDTQYF
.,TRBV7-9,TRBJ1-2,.,TGTGCCAGCAGCTTAATACAGGGATCATCTAACTATGGCTACACCTTC,CASSLIQGSSNYGYTF
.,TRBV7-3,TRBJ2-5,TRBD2,TGTGCCAGCAGCCCCCTTGGGGGGGAGGCAGAGACCCAGTACTTC,CASSPLGGEAETQYF